This is a list of T cell receptor beta chains from one sample in a study of CD8 T cells in Susac syndrome. TCRdb itself ran the immunoSEQ multiplex PCR reads through MiXCR, one entry per CDR3 protein. The sample lists around 130,000 distinct CDR3 sequences; 85% to 95% were seen once. The sequencing sample was made of CD8+ T cells from PBMCs. The receptor source for this set is a human donor with Susac syndrome. CDR3s include the opening cysteine and the closing phenylalanine or tryptophan. The order of the fields is J gene, V gene, CDR3 protein.

TRBJ2-3,TRBV11-2,CASSPGTGDLITQYF
TRBJ2-3,TRBV29-1,CSVEGRRGPRDTQYF
TRBJ2-7,TRBV27,CASSLDWSYEQYF
TRBJ2-7,TRBV29-1,CSASGGPRTLYEQYF
TRBJ2-3,TRBV29-1,CSVVGDLVGTQYF
TRBJ2-7,TRBV7-9,CASSDTGTSSHEQYF
TRBJ1-1,TRBV29-1,CSVEEGYNTEAFF
TRBJ2-3,TRBV11-2,CASSFGASGGTDTQYF
TRBJ2-7,TRBV27,CASRPLAGDPYEQYF
TRBJ2-7,TRBV7-9,CASSFAQGARYEQYF
TRBJ1-1,TRBV27,CASTLTGANTEAFF
TRBJ2-5,TRBV4-2,CASSPLASGGTETQYF
TRBJ2-6,TRBV18,CASSPPESGANVLTF
TRBJ1-2,TRBV20-1,CSARGQGYGYTF
TRBJ2-1,TRBV20-1,CSVIRTGTGYQDEQFF
TRBJ2-5,TRBV29-1,CSVRAREETQYF
TRBJ1-4,TRBV5-1,CASSLGTGVKEKLFF
TRBJ1-2,TRBV6-1,CASSLLRDRGWDYGYTF
TRBJ1-1,TRBV6-5,CASSWTGSTEAFF
TRBJ1-2,TRBV27,CASSPLGADYGYTF
TRBJ1-5,TRBV2,CASSEGGGRQPQHF
TRBJ1-2,TRBV2,CASRGSSYYGYTF
TRBJ1-1,TRBV20-1,CSARDLGQVNTEAFF
TRBJ1-2,TRBV7-2,CASSLALWQDGYTF
TRBJ1-2,TRBV14,CASSQERQGNPYGYTF
TRBJ1-5,TRBV7-2,CASSLSTAIYNQPQHF
TRBJ2-5,TRBV11-2,CASSSTGGLETQYF
TRBJ1-2,TRBV9,CASSAPPGQNYGYTF
TRBJ2-5,TRBV9,CASSGAEGIKTQYF
TRBJ1-2,TRBV14,CASSPRGTLNYGYTF
TRBJ1-1,TRBV7-9,CASSVGQGLFLNTEAFF
TRBJ2-5,TRBV11-2,CASSLPGTDQETQYF
TRBJ1-1,TRBV7-2,CASSLAHRGVNTEAFF
TRBJ2-1,TRBV5-6,CASSLAGSNEQFF
TRBJ2-7,TRBV10-2,CASSEAGGRYEQYF
TRBJ1-1,TRBV29-1,CSVKGRATEAFF
TRBJ2-5,TRBV20-1,CSARDILKETQYF
TRBJ2-7,TRBV1,CTSSHPRGREQYF
TRBJ2-1,TRBV14,CASSPLEGQGNYNEQFF
TRBJ1-2,TRBV29-1,CSVQGEGYYGYTF
TRBJ2-2,TRBV27,CASRPGNTGELFF
TRBJ1-5,TRBV7-8,CASSEGVSNQPQHF
TRBJ1-2,TRBV27,CASSYRGANYGYTF
TRBJ2-5,TRBV10-3,CATRLAGGEETQYF
TRBJ2-5,TRBV20-1,CSAALLAGGLETQYF
TRBJ2-1,TRBV4-1,CASSHPGGDNEQFF
TRBJ2-7,TRBV5-1,CASSDGLAGGYEQYF
TRBJ2-7,TRBV6-2/TRBV6-3,CASSLNYEQYF
TRBJ2-1,TRBV12-5,CASGLEWGGNEQFF
TRBJ1-3,TRBV6-5,CASSYSIPGNTIYF
TRBJ2-5,TRBV13,CASSLRQRIQETQYF
TRBJ2-1,TRBV3-1,CASSQDGRTNEQFF